The 27 T cell receptor beta chains below were found in one sample sequenced in a study of shared clonotypes between healthy human individuals. Sequenced by immunoSEQ multiplex PCR; TCRdb stores in-frame clones only, minus some. Of around 600,000 clones in the sample, almost 97% were seen once. Input material: naive CD4+ T cells sorted from blood. Regarding subset: CD45RA+ positively selected. The receptors originated from a woman in her twenties or thirties in good health.

The V gene is TRBV27, the J gene TRBJ1-2; unclear D gene. The CDR3 spans 15 residues. Germline V gene sequence: CDR1 MNHEY, CDR2 SMNVEV (reference sequence). Trimming removed 3 bases from V and 2 bases from J, with 13 bases in between. The CDR3 DNA follows: TGTGCCAGCAGTTTTATAGGATTCCAAAACTATGGCTACACCTTC. Its translation is CASSFIGFQNYGYTF.

The V gene is TRBV2, the J gene TRBJ1-1; 9 positions agree with TRBD1. CDR1 and CDR2 from the germline V gene are SNHLY and FYNNEI. There are 14 residues in the CDR3. V lost 10 bases and J lost 3; bases outside the gene matches: 9. The CDR3 DNA is TGTGCCACACGAGGGACAGGGATCGACACTGAAGCTTTCTTT. The encoded protein is CATRGTGIDTEAFF.

The rearrangement uses TRBV18 and TRBJ1-5, with D tentatively TRBD1 (6 bases). CDR1 and CDR2 from the germline V gene are KGHSH and LQKENI. V lost 2 bases, J lost 5 bases, and 19 bases lay in between. The CDR3 extends over 17 amino acids. As DNA, the CDR3 is TGTGCCAGCTCACCAGAAGCGGGGACATCACCCTATCAGCCCCAGCATTTT. This codes for CASSPEAGTSPYQPQHF.

This rearrangement joins TRBV4-2 to TRBJ2-1; TRBD1 aligns across 8 bases. The germline V gene encodes CDR1 LGHNA and CDR2 YNFKEQ. The CDR3 extends over 17 amino acids. The V segment lost 4 bases and the J segment 0 bases; nucleotides outside the gene matches: 8. In DNA form, the CDR3 reads TGTGCCAGCAGCCCAGGGGGCGGCAGGGCCTCCTACAATGAGCAGTTCTTC. Translating it yields CASSPGGGRASYNEQFF.

This chain connects TRBV19 to TRBJ1-5; 10 bases are shared with TRBD1. This CDR3 is built from 14 residues. CDR1 and CDR2 from the germline V gene are LNHDA and SQIVND (reference sequence). Unmatched junction bases numbered 6, after V lost 6 bases and J lost 7 bases. CDR3 in DNA: TGTGCCAGTAGCTCGACAGGGGGCCGGCAGCCCCAGCATTTT. It encodes CASSSTGGRQPQHF.

This chain links TRBV6-6 with TRBJ1-1; D possibly corresponds to TRBD1 (5 bases). The V end was cut by 6 bases, the J end by 6 bases, with 20 bases between. Germline loops: CDR1 MNHNY, CDR2 SVGAGI (reference sequence). This CDR3 is 15 amino acids long. In nucleotides, the CDR3 is TGTGCCAGCAGCCCCACTTTATCGGGGACGGCTGAAGCTTTCTTT. It codes for CASSPTLSGTAEAFF.

V and J are TRBV27 and TRBJ2-3; D perhaps matches TRBD1 (6 bases). Trimming removed 0 bases from V and 0 bases from J, with 7 bases in between. The CDR3 covers 15 residues. Germline V gives CDR1 MNHEY, CDR2 SMNVEV (reference sequence). The CDR3 nucleotides read TGTGCCAGCAGTTTATCGACAGGTAGCACAGATACGCAGTATTTT. Translating gives CASSLSTGSTDTQYF.

Comment on this clone: The same CDR3 is also encoded by other DNA sequences in this sample. The chain is built from TRBV11-2 and TRBJ1-1; 9 bases agree with TRBD1. The CDR3 is 14 residues long. Per the germline V gene, CDR1 is SGHAT and CDR2 is FQNNGV. Unmatched junction bases numbered 1, after V lost 4 bases and J lost 1 base. This CDR3 is CASSSTGGNTEAFF. The DNA for the CDR3 is TGTGCCAGCAGCTCGACAGGGGGGAACACTGAAGCTTTCTTT.

This chain connects TRBV28 to TRBJ2-3; 9 bases are a match to TRBD1. This CDR3 contains 13 residues. Germline V gene data show CDR1 as MDHEN and CDR2 as SYDVKM. J was trimmed by 4 bases and V by 6 bases; bases with no gene match: 2. This CDR3 is CASRGQGADTQYF. The CDR3 region has the DNA TGTGCCAGCAGGGGACAGGGTGCAGATACGCAGTATTTT.

The sample holds one count of this clone. The gene calls are TRBV20-1 and TRBJ2-1; D unclear. V lost 4 bases and J 5 bases, leaving 6 bases between the germline ends. Germline V lookup: CDR1 DFQATT, CDR2 SNEGSKA (reference sequence). This CDR3 is built from 11 residues. CDR3 loop: CSANLNNEQFF. DNA of the CDR3: TGCAGTGCTAATTTGAACAATGAGCAGTTCTTC.

The chain carries TRBV30 and TRBJ1-1; a possible D gene is TRBD1 (5 bases). Trimming stripped 1 base from V and 5 bases from J, with 14 bases between. Germline CDR1 GTSNPN, CDR2 SVGIG (reference sequence). CDR3 length: 14 amino acids. The CDR3 loop is CAWSETYKGTEAFF. The CDR3 coding sequence is TGTGCCTGGAGTGAAACTTACAAGGGGACTGAAGCTTTCTTT.

V and J are TRBV28 and TRBJ2-4, with D tentatively TRBD1 (5 bases). Looked up from germline, CDR1 is MDHEN and CDR2 is SYDVKM. The CDR3 contains 13 residues. The V gene lost 10 bases and the J gene lost 3 bases, with 13 bases spanning the gap. CDR3: CATLGADKNIQYF. CDR3 sequence (DNA): TGTGCCACCCTTGGGGCGGACAAAAACATTCAGTACTTC.

CDR3 sequence reads: CASRRARADNQPQHF. The DNA for the CDR3 is TGTGCCAGCAGGAGGGCCAGGGCGGACAATCAGCCCCAGCATTTT. The rearrangement joins TRBV2 to TRBJ1-5; the D gene is possibly TRBD1 (5 bases). This CDR3 is built from 15 residues. V lost 6 bases and J 3 bases, leaving 15 bases between the germline ends. The germline CDR1 and CDR2 sequences are SNHLY and FYNNEI.

This CDR3 reads CASGFGDQRYNEQFF. The CDR3 DNA reads TGTGCTAGTGGTTTTGGGGACCAGCGATACAATGAGCAGTTCTTC. This chain uses TRBV12-5 with TRBJ2-1; D tentatively fits TRBD1 or TRBD2 (5 bases each). The length of the CDR3 is 15 residues. The germline V and J ends were trimmed by 3 bases and 4 bases, with 13 bases remaining between them. CDR1 and CDR2 (germline): LGHNT, FRNRAP. The complete variable domain, with remaining parts taken from reference TRBV12-5 and TRBJ2-1, reads DARVTQTPRHKVTEMGQEVTMRCQPILGHNTVFWYRQTMMQGLELLAYFRNRAPLDDSGMPKDRFSAEMPDATLATLKIQPSEPRDSAVYFCASGFGDQRYNEQFFGPGTRLTVL.

The sample holds one count of this clone. V and J are TRBV4-1 and TRBJ1-3; D not resolved. Germline values: CDR1 MGHRA, CDR2 YSYEKL. Trimming took off 1 base at V and 0 bases at J, with 7 bases between the two ends. This CDR3 is 15 amino acids long. CDR3 sequence reads: CASSQVGISGNTIYF. CDR3 nucleotide sequence: TGCGCCAGCAGCCAAGTGGGAATCTCTGGAAACACCATATATTTT.

The V gene is TRBV28, the J gene TRBJ1-5; 7 nucleotides agree with TRBD1. The CDR3 extends over 17 amino acids. The junction had 10 bases not matched to a gene; V was cut back by 5 bases and J by 0 bases. CDR1 and CDR2 (germline): MDHEN, SYDVKM. CDR3 DNA: TGTGCCAGCAGTGGGCCGGGACAGTTTTATAGCAATCAGCCCCAGCATTTT. Translated: CASSGPGQFYSNQPQHF.

This clone appeared a single time. This chain links TRBV2 with TRBJ1-1; 7 bases map to TRBD1. Looked up from germline, CDR1 is SNHLY and CDR2 is FYNNEI. Trimming at V came to 8 bases and at J to 4 bases, leaving 4 bases not matched to a gene. This CDR3 has 12 amino acids. Written as DNA, the CDR3 is TGTGCCAGCCAGGGGGAAGGCACTGAAGCTTTCTTT. Translating it yields CASQGEGTEAFF. Together with reference TRBV2 and TRBJ1-1, the CDR3 gives the full variable domain: EPEVTQTPSHQVTQMGQEVILRCVPISNHLYFYWYRQILGQKVEFLVSFYNNEISEKSEIFDDQFSVERPDGSNFTLKIRSTKLEDSAMYFCASQGEGTEAFFGQGTRLTVV.

This chain joins TRBV28 and TRBJ1-5, with 7 bases lining up with TRBD1. The CDR3 loop spans 15 amino acids. V lost 4 bases and J lost 6; bases outside the gene matches: 9. CDR1 is MDHEN, CDR2 SYDVKM, per germline. The CDR3 DNA reads as TGTGCCAGCAGTTCCACCCTTACAGGGGTTCAGCCCCAGCATTTT. Its translation is CASSSTLTGVQPQHF.

The chain carries TRBV20-1 and TRBJ2-5; D remains ambiguous. CDR1 and CDR2 (germline): DFQATT, SNEGSKA (reference sequence). CDR3 size: 11 residues. Trimming cost V 3 bases and J 2 bases, with 4 bases left between them. The CDR3 DNA sequence: TGCAGTGCTAGGAAACAAGAGACCCAGTACTTC. Amino acid sequence: CSARKQETQYF.

The rearrangement joins TRBV5-1 to TRBJ1-2; D gene ambiguous. The CDR3 is made up of 13 amino acids. The germline gives CDR1 SGHRS, CDR2 YFSETQ. V gave up 0 bases and J gave up 7 bases, with 10 bases separating them. CDR3 sequence (DNA): TGCGCCAGCAGCTTGGCCCCTACGGCTGGCTACACCTTC. Protein product: CASSLAPTAGYTF.

This clone was seen only once. This sequence joins TRBV7-3 and TRBJ2-3; either TRBD1 or TRBD2 may fit D (5 bases each). V lost 2 bases to trimming and J lost 9 bases, with 12 bases between them. The germline V gene has CDR1 SGHTA and CDR2 FQGTGA. CDR3 length equals 13 residues. CDR3 sequence (DNA): TGTGCCAGCAGCTTATCGGTGGGGGACACGCAGTATTTT. Protein sequence: CASSLSVGDTQYF.

This rearrangement joins TRBV13 to TRBJ2-3; D gene unclear. V lost 0 bases and J 2 bases, leaving 9 bases between the germline ends. Germline values: CDR1 PRHDT, CDR2 FYEKMQ (reference sequence). This CDR3 contains 15 residues. The CDR3 nucleotides are TGTGCCAGCAGCTTAGGCCTATACCACACAGATACGCAGTATTTT. This codes for CASSLGLYHTDTQYF.

The CDR3 DNA sequence: TGCAGCGTTGGCCCCTATTTACTACCCTCCTACAATGAGCAGTTCTTC. Translated: CSVGPYLLPSYNEQFF. This chain uses TRBV29-1 with TRBJ2-1; no firm D call. Trimming pared 4 bases from V and 0 bases from J, leaving 16 bases between. CDR1 and CDR2 (germline): SQVTM, ANQGSEA. The CDR3 is made up of 16 amino acids.

The V call is TRBV11-1, the J call TRBJ2-1, with D possibly being TRBD1 (6 bases). The CDR3 totals 13 residues. V was clipped by 5 bases and J by 5 bases, with 10 bases between them. The germline V gene encodes CDR1 SGHAT and CDR2 FQDESV (reference sequence). The CDR3 loop reads CASSTRTDNEQFF. DNA of the CDR3: TGTGCCAGCAGCACCAGGACAGACAATGAGCAGTTCTTC.

This sequence joins TRBV6-5 and TRBJ1-3; TRBD1 is a possible D gene (6 bases). The CDR3 loop spans 16 amino acids. Germline V lookup: CDR1 MNHEY, CDR2 SVGAGI. V was pared by 3 bases and J by 2 bases, with 14 bases between. The CDR3 nucleotides read TGTGCCAGCAGTTATACAGGGACCGGGCCTGGAAACACCATATATTTT. This codes for CASSYTGTGPGNTIYF.

The CDR3 nucleotides are TGTGCCAGCAGTGAAAGTTCAACCCAGCATTTT. Protein: CASSESSTQHF. The chain carries TRBV2 and TRBJ1-5, with D uncertain. CDR1 is SNHLY, CDR2 FYNNEI, per germline. V lost 2 bases, J lost 11 bases, and 7 bases lay in between. The CDR3 extends over 11 amino acids.

This clone was seen a single time. The genes are TRBV27 and TRBJ2-1; 12 positions agree with TRBD2. The germline V gene has CDR1 MNHEY and CDR2 SMNVEV (reference sequence). The CDR3 has 18 residues. Losses at the gene ends were 2 bases for V and 8 bases for J; bases not matched to a gene: 13. CDR3 region: CASSLPGTSGPSRDEQFF. Written as DNA, the CDR3 is TGTGCCAGCAGTTTACCCGGGACTAGCGGGCCCTCGAGGGATGAGCAGTTCTTC.